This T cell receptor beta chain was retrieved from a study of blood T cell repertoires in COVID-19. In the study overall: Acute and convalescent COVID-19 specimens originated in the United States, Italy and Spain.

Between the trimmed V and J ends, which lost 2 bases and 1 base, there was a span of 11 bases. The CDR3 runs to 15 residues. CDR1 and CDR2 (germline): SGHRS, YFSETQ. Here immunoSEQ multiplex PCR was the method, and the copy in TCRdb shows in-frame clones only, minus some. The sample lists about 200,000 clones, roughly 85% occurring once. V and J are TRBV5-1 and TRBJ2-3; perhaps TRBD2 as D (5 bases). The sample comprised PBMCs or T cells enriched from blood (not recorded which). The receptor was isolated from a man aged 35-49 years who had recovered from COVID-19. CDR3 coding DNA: TGCGCCAGCAGCTTCTTGGCCGGGGGCACAGATACGCAGTATTTT. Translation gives CASSFLAGGTDTQYF.